Each of the 32 T cell receptor beta chains below was sequenced from the same sample in a study of T cells expressing NK-cell markers (dated by TCRdb to about 2020). The library was generated by 5' RACE. Sequencing was carried out with an Illumina HiSeq 2000. TCRdb reprocessed the reads, and each CDR3 protein sequence is entered once, without DNA. For this sample, the table gives about 150,000 distinct CDR3 sequences. Around 10% of the sample is taken by the ten largest. Input material: blood T cells: a sorted CD56 or NKG2C T cell subset, CD4+ or CD8+ T cells, or bulk PBMC T cells (not recorded which). The receptors originated from a young man in good health. Donor details come from another sample of the same person, matched by shared clones.

V and J are TRBV27 and TRBJ2-3; TCRdb's D call of TRBD1 is untestable without DNA. The germline V gene has CDR1 MNHEY and CDR2 SMNVEV (reference sequence). CDR3 length: 14 amino acids. The CDR3 loop is CASSLVGAPDTQYF.

The V call is TRBV7-6, the J call TRBJ2-1; the TCRdb call, TRBD2, lacks DNA for checking. Germline values: CDR1 SGHVS, CDR2 FNYEAQ. The CDR3 extends over 17 amino acids. The CDR3 here is CASSPSRDSPTGGGQFF.

The rearrangement links TRBV13 to TRBJ2-1; as DNA is missing, the TRBD1 call by TCRdb cannot be tested. CDR1 is PRHDT, CDR2 FYEKMQ, per germline (reference sequence). This CDR3 spans 17 amino acids. Here the CDR3 reads CASSLPGGTALYNEQFF.

The chain carries TRBV20-1 and TRBJ2-7; absent DNA, TCRdb's TRBD1 call cannot be checked. The germline gives CDR1 DFQATT, CDR2 SNEGSKA (reference sequence). The CDR3 is 15 residues long. The CDR3 loop is CSARDTTGGVYEQYF.

The V call is TRBV5-6, the J call TRBJ2-7; the D call from TCRdb, TRBD2, cannot be confirmed without DNA. This CDR3 has 14 amino acids. In germline, CDR1 is SGHDT, CDR2 YYEEEE. CDR3 amino acids: CASNSRDLTYEQYF. Full variable domain (outside the CDR3, taken from reference TRBV5-6 and TRBJ2-7): DAGVTQSPTHLIKTRGQQVTLRCSPKSGHDTVSWYQQALGQGPQFIFQYYEEEERQRGNFPDRFSGHQFPNYSSELNVNALLLGDSALYLCASNSRDLTYEQYFGPGTRLTVT.

The chain couples TRBV24-1 to TRBJ2-2; lacking DNA, the TRBD1 call made by TCRdb goes unchecked. Germline CDR1 is KGHDR and CDR2 is SFDVKD. CDR3 size: 20 residues. This CDR3 is CATSGARHRGPLSNTGELFF.

This chain links TRBV14 with TRBJ2-7; TCRdb designates TRBD2, a call that cannot be tested without DNA. The CDR3 is 14 residues long. CDR1 SGHDN and CDR2 FVKESK come from the germline V gene. CDR3 loop: CASSPGTFYYEQYF. Full variable domain (rest looked up from reference TRBV14 and TRBJ2-7): EAGVTQFPSHSVIEKGQTVTLRCDPISGHDNLYWYRRVMGKEIKFLLHFVKESKQDESGMPNNRFLAERTGGTYSTLKVQPAELEDSGVYFCASSPGTFYYEQYFGPGTRLTVT.

The V call is TRBV6-1, the J call TRBJ2-5; absent DNA, TCRdb's TRBD2 call cannot be checked. Germline CDR1 MNHNS, CDR2 SASEGT. The CDR3 is 18 amino acids. CDR3 sequence reads: CASSDGLAGGPGQETQYF.

The chain combines TRBV18 with TRBJ2-7; TCRdb lists TRBD2, though no DNA is available to test this call. Germline V gives CDR1 KGHSH, CDR2 LQKENI. This CDR3 spans 15 amino acids. CDR3 sequence: CASSPPLRAGDEQYF. Full variable domain (remainder filled in from reference TRBV18 and TRBJ2-7): NAGVMQNPRHLVRRRGQEARLRCSPMKGHSHVYWYRQLPEEGLKFMVYLQKENIIDESGMPKERFSAEFPKEGPSILRIQQVVRGDSAAYFCASSPPLRAGDEQYFGPGTRLTVT.

CDR3 protein: CASSLDRLEGTEAFF. The chain links TRBV5-1 to TRBJ1-1. The CDR3 covers 15 residues. CDR1 and CDR2 from the germline V gene are SGHRS and YFSETQ.

The CDR3 protein is CAISPSGRNNEQFF. The chain combines TRBV10-3 with TRBJ2-1; TCRdb proposes TRBD2, but this gene call is untestable without DNA. There are 14 residues in the CDR3. Germline V lookup: CDR1 ENHRY, CDR2 SYGVKD.

The chain recombines TRBV5-4 with TRBJ1-5; TCRdb outputs TRBD1, but without DNA this stays unchecked. Per the germline V gene, CDR1 is SGHNT and CDR2 is YYREEE (reference sequence). CDR3 length: 16 residues. CDR3 residues: CASSLDGGVGNQPQHF.

The chain carries TRBV7-2 and TRBJ2-3; TCRdb designates TRBD1, a call that cannot be tested without DNA. Germline CDR1 is SGHTA and CDR2 is FQGNSA. This CDR3 comprises 14 residues. CDR3 amino acids: CASSSGRFTDTQYF.

The chain employs TRBV20-1 and TRBJ2-7. Germline V lookup: CDR1 DFQATT, CDR2 SNEGSKA (reference sequence). The CDR3 extends over 14 amino acids. CDR3 protein: CSARDILAGYEQYF.

The chain recombines TRBV30 with TRBJ2-7; TCRdb outputs TRBD1, but without DNA this stays unchecked. The CDR3 consists of 14 residues. Per the germline V gene, CDR1 is GTSNPN and CDR2 is SVGIG (reference sequence). The CDR3 sequence is CAWSVPGSGYEQYF.

This chain links TRBV18 with TRBJ2-6. The CDR3 length is 16 residues. Germline V gene data show CDR1 as KGHSH and CDR2 as LQKENI. The CDR3 sequence is CASSPRSVDGANVLTF.

This chain uses TRBV11-2 with TRBJ2-6; checking the TCRdb D call of TRBD1 is not possible without DNA. Germline V CDR1 and CDR2: SGHAT, FQNNGV. This CDR3 is built from 17 residues. CDR3 amino acids: CASSLPQPGQISGVLTF.

The chain employs TRBV7-9 and TRBJ1-2. This CDR3 spans 13 amino acids. CDR1 and CDR2 from the germline V gene are SEHNR and FQNEAQ (reference sequence). CDR3 sequence reads: CASSFLGSWGYTF.

The V call is TRBV4-1, the J call TRBJ2-6. Germline V gene data show CDR1 as MGHRA and CDR2 as YSYEKL. The length of the CDR3 is 15 residues. CDR3 region: CASSREYSGANVLTF.

V usage is TRBV7-8 and J usage is TRBJ1-1; the TCRdb call, TRBD1, lacks DNA for checking. This CDR3 has 15 residues. In germline, CDR1 is SGHVS, CDR2 FQNEAQ. CDR3 loop: CASSPGWRENTEAFF.

The V call is TRBV13, the J call TRBJ1-1. Germline CDR1 PRHDT, CDR2 FYEKMQ (reference sequence). The CDR3 sequence is 13 residues long. The CDR3 here is CASSQNPNTEAFF.

The gene calls are TRBV11-2 and TRBJ1-1. CDR1 and CDR2 from the germline V gene are SGHAT and FQNNGV. This CDR3 region has 15 residues. This CDR3 is CASSSPLGLGTEAFF.

The chain combines TRBV12-3 or TRBV12-4 with TRBJ2-5; TCRdb's D call of TRBD2 is untestable without DNA. The CDR3 spans 18 residues. CDR3 in amino acids: CASSAPRGSGREGETQYF.

The chain has TRBV5-1 and TRBJ2-3; TCRdb proposes TRBD1, but this gene call is untestable without DNA. The CDR3 consists of 15 residues. Germline lookup yields CDR1 SGHRS and CDR2 YFSETQ. The CDR3 protein is CASRLSTGGADTQYF.

V usage is TRBV7-2 and J usage is TRBJ2-3; as DNA is missing, the TRBD2 call by TCRdb cannot be tested. The germline CDR1 and CDR2 sequences are SGHTA and FQGNSA. There are 15 residues in the CDR3. The CDR3 loop is CASSQGLAGVDTQYF. The full variable domain, rest sourced from reference TRBV7-2 and TRBJ2-3, is GAGVSQSPSNKVTEKGKDVELRCDPISGHTALYWYRQSLGQGLEFLIYFQGNSAPDKSGLPSDRFSAERTGGSVSTLTIQRTQQEDSAVYLCASSQGLAGVDTQYFGPGTRLTVL.

The gene calls are TRBV19 and TRBJ2-2; there is no DNA to check the TCRdb D call of TRBD1. CDR1 and CDR2 from the germline V gene are LNHDA and SQIVND (reference sequence). The CDR3 is 13 amino acids. Here the CDR3 reads CATGQGAIGELFF.

This rearrangement joins TRBV20-1 to TRBJ2-3; TCRdb's D gene call, TRBD2, goes unchecked for lack of DNA. The CDR3 extends over 16 amino acids. Germline assignment: CDR1 DFQATT and CDR2 SNEGSKA (reference sequence). CDR3 residues: CSARDPAGVETDTQYF.

The chain has TRBV15 and TRBJ2-7; absent DNA, TCRdb's TRBD1 call cannot be checked. Germline values: CDR1 LNHNV, CDR2 YYDKDF (reference sequence). This CDR3 is 15 amino acids long. CDR3 sequence: CATSPGRGSSYEQYF.

The chain's CDR3 is CASFRDATEAFF. This chain connects TRBV27 to TRBJ1-1. The CDR3 is made up of 12 amino acids. The germline V gene encodes CDR1 MNHEY and CDR2 SMNVEV (reference sequence).

V usage is TRBV5-5 and J usage is TRBJ2-1; TCRdb calls TRBD2, which cannot be checked without DNA. Germline loops: CDR1 SGHKS, CDR2 YYEKEE (reference sequence). This CDR3 spans 14 amino acids. The CDR3 protein is CASSRAGGRTEQFF.

The chain has TRBV6-1 and TRBJ2-2; TCRdb returns TRBD1, unconfirmable since there is no DNA. Per the germline V gene, CDR1 is MNHNS and CDR2 is SASEGT. CDR3 size: 14 residues. CDR3 protein: CASSGTGWSGELFF.

The V gene is TRBV10-3, the J gene TRBJ2-7. The CDR3 sequence is 11 residues long. Germline values: CDR1 ENHRY, CDR2 SYGVKD. This CDR3 is CAISEMDEQYF.